The T cell receptor beta chain under discussion was sequenced for a study of vaccination effects on CD4 cells after COVID-19. Study outcomes and limitations: Pronounced clonal contraction occurred in clones induced by infection and by vaccine late after vaccination.

Viral peptide pools were used in the ViraFEST assay to expand antigen-specific CD4+ T cells, and sequencing came afterward. Researchers isolated CD4+ T cells once approximately ten days of culture had elapsed. Each participant was administered two doses of either the BNT162b2 or the mRNA-1273 vaccine. Half-medium replacement with IL-2 medium occurred on days 3 and 7. Here immunoSEQ multiplex PCR was the method, and the copy in TCRdb shows in-frame clones only, minus some. The sample carries approximately 26,000 clones, almost 80% recorded once. J lost 1 base, V lost 5 bases, and 3 bases had no gene match. There are 14 residues in the CDR3. Germline assignment: CDR1 WNHNN and CDR2 SYGVQD (reference sequence). Of note for this clone: Its antigen is not known.

The chain recombines TRBV10-1 with TRBJ2-3; 7 nucleotides agree with TRBD2. This receptor was obtained from a human donor who received a COVID-19 vaccine. Some clones in this sample may be carry-over from other donors' samples. This sample comprised CD4+ T cells from PBMCs cultured with SARS-CoV-2 spike peptides, obtained after COVID-19 vaccination. CDR3 sequence reads: CASSSGRGTDTQYF. For the CDR3, the DNA is TGCGCCAGCAGTTCAGGGAGGGGCACAGATACGCAGTATTTT.